These T cell receptor beta chains were read from a single sample in a study of spatial heterogeneity in lung cancer. One entry per CDR3 protein, called by TCRdb with MiXCR from the 5' RACE reads. The sample includes 95,000 to 120,000 distinct CDR3 sequences, under 14% of them seen just once. Material: PBMCs, obtained at follow-up. All receptors derive from a female donor with early-stage non-small cell lung cancer. The CDR3 runs from the conserved cysteine through the conserved F or W. The D gene is left open where the match is weak. Size tells how often a clone was seen (once, few, many) or the class of an expanded clone, and some rows leave it out.

V gene: TRBV19; clone size: few; J gene: TRBJ2-3; D gene: TRBD2; CDR3 protein: CASSRGTSGGTDTQYF; CDR3 DNA: TGTGCCAGTAGCCGAGGGACTAGCGGAGGCACAGATACGCAGTATTTT
V gene: TRBV5-1; clone size: .; J gene: TRBJ2-5; D gene: .; CDR3 protein: CASSLGPGGLQETQYF; CDR3 DNA: TGCGCCAGCAGCTTGGGACCGGGCGGGCTACAAGAGACCCAGTACTTC
V gene: TRBV4-1; clone size: .; J gene: TRBJ2-2; D gene: .; CDR3 protein: CASSHHTGELFF; CDR3 DNA: TGCGCCAGCAGCCATCACACCGGGGAGCTGTTTTTT
V gene: TRBV7-4; clone size: .; J gene: TRBJ2-1; D gene: .; CDR3 protein: CASSSGGRLFYNEQFF; CDR3 DNA: TGTGCCAGCAGCTCAGGCGGGCGACTGTTCTACAATGAGCAGTTCTTC
V gene: TRBV10-3; clone size: .; J gene: TRBJ2-1; D gene: TRBD2; CDR3 protein: CATSGAEWNEQFF; CDR3 DNA: TGTGCCACCAGCGGGGCGGAGTGGAATGAGCAGTTCTTC
V gene: TRBV7-9; clone size: .; J gene: TRBJ1-1; D gene: .; CDR3 protein: CASSLVGYTEAFF; CDR3 DNA: TGTGCCAGCAGCTTGGTAGGGTACACTGAAGCTTTCTTT
V gene: TRBV10-3; clone size: few; J gene: TRBJ1-2; D gene: .; CDR3 protein: CAISGSDSLGNYGYTF; CDR3 DNA: TGTGCCATCAGTGGCTCGGACAGTCTTGGTAACTATGGCTACACCTTC
V gene: TRBV7-9; clone size: few; J gene: TRBJ1-6; D gene: .; CDR3 protein: CASSWAPAEDSPLHF; CDR3 DNA: TGTGCCAGCAGCTGGGCCCCCGCGGAGGATTCACCCCTCCACTTT
V gene: TRBV7-2; clone size: .; J gene: TRBJ1-2; D gene: .; CDR3 protein: CASSLGSGYGYTF; CDR3 DNA: TGTGCCAGCAGCTTAGGGTCAGGATATGGCTACACCTTC
V gene: TRBV28; clone size: many; J gene: TRBJ1-5; D gene: .; CDR3 protein: CASRYRVDQPQHF; CDR3 DNA: TGTGCCAGCAGGTACAGGGTCGATCAGCCCCAGCATTTT
V gene: TRBV20-1; clone size: many; J gene: TRBJ1-5; D gene: .; CDR3 protein: CSASGRGGENQPQHF; CDR3 DNA: TGCAGTGCTAGTGGCAGGGGAGGAGAAAATCAGCCCCAGCATTTT
V gene: TRBV5-1; clone size: many; J gene: TRBJ1-5; D gene: .; CDR3 protein: CASSLRQSFQPQHF; CDR3 DNA: TGCGCCAGCAGCTTGCGTCAGTCCTTTCAGCCCCAGCATTTT
V gene: TRBV4-3; clone size: .; J gene: TRBJ2-6; D gene: .; CDR3 protein: CASSQELFYGAAGANVLTF; CDR3 DNA: TGCGCCAGCAGCCAAGAGCTCTTCTATGGGGCGGCTGGGGCCAACGTCCTGACTTTC
V gene: TRBV29-1; clone size: few; J gene: TRBJ2-7; D gene: .; CDR3 protein: CSVAGQPSSYEQYF; CDR3 DNA: TGCAGCGTGGCAGGACAGCCCTCGTCCTACGAGCAGTACTTC
V gene: TRBV18; clone size: few; J gene: TRBJ1-2; D gene: TRBD1; CDR3 protein: CASSPRAGQAVGYTF; CDR3 DNA: TGTGCCAGCTCACCACGGGCGGGACAGGCTGTTGGCTACACCTTC
V gene: TRBV7-2; clone size: many; J gene: TRBJ2-2; D gene: TRBD1; CDR3 protein: CASRGRTGAPGELFF; CDR3 DNA: TGTGCCAGCAGGGGCCGGACAGGGGCCCCCGGGGAGCTGTTTTTT
V gene: TRBV29-1; clone size: .; J gene: TRBJ2-1; D gene: .; CDR3 protein: CSVVGAVYNEQFF; CDR3 DNA: TGCAGCGTTGTGGGAGCTGTCTACAATGAGCAGTTCTTC
V gene: TRBV20-1; clone size: many; J gene: TRBJ1-1; D gene: .; CDR3 protein: CSATPLRSGSNTEAFF; CDR3 DNA: TGCAGTGCCACCCCTTTGCGCTCAGGGTCGAACACTGAAGCTTTCTTT
V gene: TRBV4-2; clone size: few; J gene: TRBJ1-1; D gene: .; CDR3 protein: CASSQDYNAPEAFF; CDR3 DNA: TGTGCCAGCAGCCAAGATTACAACGCCCCTGAAGCTTTCTTT
V gene: TRBV5-1; clone size: few; J gene: TRBJ1-2; D gene: .; CDR3 protein: CASSPDPMITPNYGYTF; CDR3 DNA: TGCGCCAGCAGCCCCGACCCGATGATAACGCCGAACTATGGCTACACCTTC
V gene: TRBV2; clone size: .; J gene: TRBJ2-3; D gene: TRBD2; CDR3 protein: CASRRTSGSNTQYF; CDR3 DNA: TGTGCCAGCAGAAGGACTAGCGGGAGTAATACGCAGTATTTT
V gene: TRBV28; clone size: .; J gene: TRBJ2-7; D gene: .; CDR3 protein: CASSWVQYF; CDR3 DNA: TGTGCCAGCAGTTGGGTGCAGTACTTC
V gene: TRBV28; clone size: .; J gene: TRBJ2-6; D gene: TRBD2; CDR3 protein: CASTSTSGSSGANVLTF; CDR3 DNA: TGTGCCAGCACTTCTACTAGCGGGAGCTCTGGGGCCAACGTCCTGACTTTC
V gene: TRBV7-8; clone size: .; J gene: TRBJ2-5; D gene: .; CDR3 protein: CASSFKQYPYQETQYF; CDR3 DNA: TGTGCCAGCAGCTTCAAACAGTACCCGTACCAAGAGACCCAGTACTTC
V gene: TRBV12-3/TRBV12-4; clone size: few; J gene: TRBJ2-2; D gene: .; CDR3 protein: CASRRTLSGPFANTGELFF; CDR3 DNA: TGTGCCAGCAGGAGGACATTAAGCGGGCCGTTCGCGAACACCGGGGAGCTGTTTTTT
V gene: TRBV18; clone size: many; J gene: TRBJ1-1; D gene: .; CDR3 protein: CASSPKRYLLTEAFF; CDR3 DNA: TGTGCCAGCTCACCGAAACGATACCTCCTCACTGAAGCTTTCTTT
V gene: TRBV29-1; clone size: few; J gene: TRBJ1-2; D gene: TRBD1; CDR3 protein: CSVDGTGINYGYTF; CDR3 DNA: TGCAGCGTTGACGGGACAGGTATTAACTATGGCTACACCTTC
V gene: TRBV7-9; clone size: .; J gene: TRBJ2-1; D gene: .; CDR3 protein: CASSSLQDEQFF; CDR3 DNA: TGTGCCAGCAGCTCCCTTCAGGATGAGCAGTTCTTC
V gene: TRBV6-1; clone size: many; J gene: TRBJ1-1; D gene: .; CDR3 protein: CASSETAVEAFF; CDR3 DNA: TGTGCCAGCAGTGAAACGGCCGTTGAAGCTTTCTTT
V gene: TRBV15; clone size: .; J gene: TRBJ2-3; D gene: TRBD2; CDR3 protein: CATSRQRGTARTDTQYF; CDR3 DNA: TGTGCCACCAGCAGACAGCGGGGCACCGCTCGCACAGATACGCAGTATTTT